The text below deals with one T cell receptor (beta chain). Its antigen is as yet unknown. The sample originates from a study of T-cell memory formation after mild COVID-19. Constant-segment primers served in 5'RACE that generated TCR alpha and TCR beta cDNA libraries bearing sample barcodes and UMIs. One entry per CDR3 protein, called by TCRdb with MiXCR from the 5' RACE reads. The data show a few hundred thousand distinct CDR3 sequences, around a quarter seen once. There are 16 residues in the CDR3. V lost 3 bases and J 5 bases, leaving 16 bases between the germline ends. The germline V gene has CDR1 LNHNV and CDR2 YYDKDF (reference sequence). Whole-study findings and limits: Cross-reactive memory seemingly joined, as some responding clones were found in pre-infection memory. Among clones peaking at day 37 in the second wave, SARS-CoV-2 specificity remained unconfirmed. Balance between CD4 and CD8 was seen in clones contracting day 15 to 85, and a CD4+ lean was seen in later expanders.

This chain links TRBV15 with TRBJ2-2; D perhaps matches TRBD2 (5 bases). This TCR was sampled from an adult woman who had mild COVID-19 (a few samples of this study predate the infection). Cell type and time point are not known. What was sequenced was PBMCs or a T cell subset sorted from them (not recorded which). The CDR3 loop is CATSSWETTETGELFF. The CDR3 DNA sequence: TGTGCCACCAGCAGCTGGGAGACCACGGAGACCGGGGAGCTGTTTTTT.